The 28 T cell receptor beta chains presented below share a single source sample, sequenced in a study of T cell repertoires in cytomegalovirus infection. TCRdb used MiXCR to reprocess the reads, holding one entry per CDR3 protein. The sample holds around 530,000 distinct CDR3 sequences, more than 15% seen once. The sample consisted of CD8+ T cells from PBMCs. The source of these receptors is a human donor in good health (CMV status not recorded). Some clones in this sample may be carry-over from other donors' samples.

This clonotype was picked up many times. The chain carries TRBV11-2 and TRBJ2-3; D is unclear. Germline CDR1 reads SGHAT; CDR2 reads FQNNGV. The CDR3 spans 14 residues. V shed 3 bases and J shed 1 base, with 8 bases lying between them. The CDR3 loop is CASSFSGGTDTQYF. The CDR3 region has the DNA TGTGCCAGCAGCTTCTCGGGCGGCACAGATACGCAGTATTTT.

This clonotype came up a few times. The chain employs TRBV2 and TRBJ1-3; D is ambiguous. Germline values: CDR1 SNHLY, CDR2 FYNNEI. Trimming stripped 4 bases from V and 1 base from J, with 17 bases between. CDR3 length: 17 amino acids. The CDR3 DNA reads as TGTGCCAGCAGTGGTTTCCCGCGGGAGGGTTCTGGAAACACCATATATTTT. Translating it yields CASSGFPREGSGNTIYF.

This clonotype turned up a few times. The chain combines TRBV6-1 with TRBJ1-5; D is uncertain. Germline CDR1 reads MNHNS; CDR2 reads SASEGT. The CDR3 loop spans 14 amino acids. The V end lost 7 bases, the J end lost 6 bases, and 16 bases lay between the germline ends. Here the CDR3 reads CASTLTVGSQPQHF. The DNA for the CDR3 is TGTGCCAGCACCCTGACGGTAGGGTCTCAGCCCCAGCATTTT.

The chain has TRBV9 and TRBJ2-6; tentatively, D is TRBD1 (5 bases). V was shortened by 0 bases and J by 1 base, with 20 bases between the two germline ends. CDR1 is SGDLS and CDR2 is YYNGEE in the germline V gene. The CDR3 spans 20 residues. The CDR3 DNA is TGTGCCAGCAGCGTAGATCGTCCAGGGATGTTATCATCTGGGGCCAACGTCCTGACTTTC. Translation gives CASSVDRPGMLSSGANVLTF.

Only a few counts were recorded for this clonotype. V and J are TRBV2 and TRBJ2-3; 11 bases match TRBD2. The V segment lost 10 bases and the J segment 11 bases; nucleotides outside the gene matches: 5. Germline lookup yields CDR1 SNHLY and CDR2 FYNNEI. The CDR3 is 11 residues long. CDR3 coding DNA: TGTGCCAACCAAGGACTAGCGGGGCAGTATTTT. Translated, it gives CANQGLAGQYF.

V and J are TRBV6-2 or TRBV6-3 and TRBJ1-2; possibly TRBD1 for D (6 bases). The V gene lost 2 bases and the J gene lost 4 bases, with 14 bases spanning the gap. Germline values: CDR1 MNHEY, CDR2 SVGEGT. There are 15 residues in the CDR3. Here the CDR3 DNA reads TGTGCCAGCAGTTACCGGGACACGGCTTTCTATGGCTACACCTTC. Its translation is CASSYRDTAFYGYTF.

The gene calls are TRBV29-1 and TRBJ2-7, with 8 bases aligning to TRBD2. Per the germline V gene, CDR1 is SQVTM and CDR2 is ANQGSEA. The CDR3 spans 12 residues. V lost 5 bases to trimming and J lost 2 bases; unmatched junction nucleotides: 2. CDR3 protein: CSVRAGAYEQYF. In nucleotides, the CDR3 is TGCAGCGTTCGAGCGGGGGCCTACGAGCAGTACTTC.

Ten or more counts support this clonotype. The chain combines TRBV7-9 with TRBJ2-7; D is undetermined. V lost 7 bases, J lost 2 bases, and 9 bases lay in between. CDR1 and CDR2 (germline): SEHNR, FQNEAQ (reference sequence). CDR3 length: 12 residues. CDR3 nucleotides: TGTGCCAGCACTACGGGTGCCTACGAGCAGTACTTC. Amino acid sequence: CASTTGAYEQYF. Together with reference TRBV7-9 and TRBJ2-7, the CDR3 gives the full variable domain: DTGVSQNPRHKITKRGQNVTFRCDPISEHNRLYWYRQTLGQGPEFLTYFQNEAQLEKSRLLSDRFSAERPKGSFSTLEIQRTEQGDSAMYLCASTTGAYEQYFGPGTRLTVT.

This clonotype has a count of ten or more. The chain carries TRBV12-3 or TRBV12-4 and TRBJ2-1, with D possibly matching TRBD1 (5 bases). The ends were cut back, 3 bases at V and 8 bases at J, with 11 bases in the middle. The CDR3 is 13 residues long. This CDR3 reads CASSFRGRYEQFF. In DNA form, the CDR3 reads TGTGCCAGCAGTTTTAGGGGCCGGTATGAGCAGTTCTTC.

This sequence joins TRBV2 and TRBJ1-5; D not resolved. CDR3 length: 15 amino acids. Trimming left V 1 base short and J 3 bases short, with 10 bases between. Germline values: CDR1 SNHLY, CDR2 FYNNEI. CDR3 nucleotides: TGTGCCAGCAGTGAAGTTATTGGGCCCAATCAGCCCCAGCATTTT. Protein product: CASSEVIGPNQPQHF.

This clonotype was observed many times. The V gene is TRBV7-3, the J gene TRBJ2-3; 9 bases align to TRBD2. Germline values: CDR1 SGHTA, CDR2 FQGTGA. J was trimmed by 0 bases and V by 5 bases; bases with no gene match: 6. CDR3 length: 16 amino acids. CDR3 sequence reads: CASSPSLAGSTDTQYF. Written as DNA, the CDR3 is TGTGCCAGCAGCCCCTCCCTAGCGGGAAGCACAGATACGCAGTATTTT.

This chain joins TRBV13 and TRBJ2-2; D is unresolved. Germline V lookup: CDR1 PRHDT, CDR2 FYEKMQ (reference sequence). CDR3 length: 12 amino acids. Deletions cut 4 bases from V and 6 bases from J, with 6 bases between. CDR3 nucleotide sequence: TGTGCCAGCAGCTCCTGGGCCGGGGAGCTGTTTTTT. This encodes CASSSWAGELFF.

The chain couples TRBV25-1 to TRBJ2-7; no definite D call. This CDR3 is built from 13 residues. CDR1 is MGHDK, CDR2 SYGVNS, per germline. V lost 6 bases, J lost 4 bases, and 13 bases lay in between. CDR3 nucleotides: TGTGCCAGCAGCGGGCTCTTCGGATACGAGCAGTACTTC. This translates into CASSGLFGYEQYF.

The V call is TRBV4-2, the J call TRBJ2-4; TRBD1 matches at 7 bases. Germline CDR1 LGHNA, CDR2 YNFKEQ. J lost 7 bases, V lost 0 bases, and 9 bases had no gene match. The CDR3 contains 16 residues. The CDR3 nucleotides read TGTGCCAGCAGCCAAGATAAGACAGGGTTATCGAACATTCAGTACTTC. Translation gives CASSQDKTGLSNIQYF.

This clonotype was recorded at least ten times. The genes are TRBV19 and TRBJ1-5, with 7 bases fitting TRBD1. Germline V gene sequence: CDR1 LNHDA, CDR2 SQIVND (reference sequence). This CDR3 has 15 residues. V was clipped by 6 bases and J by 2 bases; unmatched bases: 7. The CDR3 region has the DNA TGTGCCAGTAGCACAGACAGGGAGGGCAATCAGCCCCAGCATTTT. Its protein product is CASSTDREGNQPQHF.

This clonotype was seen repeatedly, ten times or more. The J gene is TRBJ1-5, the V gene TRBV12-3 or TRBV12-4; a weak D match, TRBD1 (5 bases). The CDR3 has 14 amino acids. Trimming left V 5 bases short and J 4 bases short, with 12 bases between. As DNA, the CDR3 is TGTGCCAGCAGTCTACAGCGGGGGAATCAGCCCCAGCATTTT. Protein sequence: CASSLQRGNQPQHF.

The chain is built from TRBV5-1 and TRBJ1-1; the D gene is possibly TRBD1 (6 bases). CDR3 size: 18 residues. CDR1 and CDR2 (germline): SGHRS, YFSETQ. Trimming stripped 2 bases from V and 3 bases from J, with 23 bases between. The CDR3 sequence: CASSLDAQGTGDHTEAFF. The CDR3 nucleotides read TGCGCCAGCAGCTTAGACGCACAGGGTACGGGGGACCACACTGAAGCTTTCTTT. The complete variable domain, with remaining parts taken from reference TRBV5-1 and TRBJ1-1, reads KAGVTQTPRYLIKTRGQQVTLSCSPISGHRSVSWYQQTPGQGLQFLFEYFSETQRNKGNFPGRFSGRQFSNSRSEMNVSTLELGDSALYLCASSLDAQGTGDHTEAFFGQGTRLTVV.

This clonotype was observed a few times. The chain is built from TRBV19 and TRBJ2-1; D perhaps matches TRBD2 (7 bases). Per germline, CDR1 LNHDA and CDR2 SQIVND (reference sequence). The CDR3 sequence is 17 residues long. V was cut by 3 bases and J by 8 bases, with 23 bases left in between. For the CDR3, the DNA is TGTGCCAGTAGTATCTTTTTCGGGGGGCGACGTATCCATGAGCAGTTCTTC. The encoded protein is CASSIFFGGRRIHEQFF.

This clonotype was observed at least ten times. The chain employs TRBV29-1 and TRBJ2-2, with 7 bases lining up with TRBD1. Germline-derived CDR1 and CDR2 are SQVTM and ANQGSEA. J was trimmed by 5 bases and V by 8 bases; bases with no gene match: 5. The CDR3 totals 12 residues. CDR3 bases: TGCAGCTTCTTACAGGGGACCGGGGAGCTGTTTTTT. Its translation is CSFLQGTGELFF.

In this sample, this clonotype turned up many times. The chain links TRBV7-6 to TRBJ2-1; D may be TRBD1 or TRBD2 (5 bases each). CDR3 length: 15 residues. V lost 3 bases to trimming and J lost 6 bases, with 15 bases between them. Per germline, CDR1 SGHVS and CDR2 FNYEAQ. The chain's CDR3 is CASSFKRVQGNEQFF. The CDR3 DNA is TGTGCCAGCAGCTTTAAGAGGGTTCAGGGCAATGAGCAGTTCTTC.

This clonotype was seen repeatedly, ten times or more. J is TRBJ2-1 and V is TRBV7-9, with D possibly matching TRBD2 (6 bases). Looked up from germline, CDR1 is SEHNR and CDR2 is FQNEAQ (reference sequence). The CDR3 is 15 residues long. Trimming stripped 4 bases from V and 9 bases from J, with 19 bases between. The CDR3 bases are TGTGCCAGCAGCTCCGCCCGGGAGACTCGGGGTGAGCAGTTCTTC. Residues: CASSSARETRGEQFF.

This clonotype was picked up many times. This chain connects TRBV10-3 to TRBJ1-1; TRBD1 is a possible D gene (6 bases). Deletions cut 0 bases from V and 8 bases from J, with 16 bases between. The CDR3 contains 15 residues. CDR1 is ENHRY, CDR2 SYGVKD, per germline. The CDR3 bases are TGTGCCATCAGTGAGTCGGGAGGGACACGCCAAGAAGCTTTCTTT. Encoded protein: CAISESGGTRQEAFF.

This clonotype was seen more than once but under ten times. CDR3: CASSYGGQRTEAFF. The CDR3 coding sequence is TGTGCCAGCAGTTATGGAGGACAGAGAACTGAAGCTTTCTTT. The chain is built from TRBV6-6 and TRBJ1-1; a weak D match, TRBD1 (6 bases). In germline, CDR1 is MNHNY, CDR2 SVGAGI (reference sequence). This CDR3 is built from 14 residues. V lost 3 bases and J lost 5, with 13 bases in between.

This clonotype was seen ten or more times. V usage is TRBV11-2 and J usage is TRBJ2-3; TRBD2 agrees at 7 bases. Trimming took 4 bases from V and 2 from J; bases not matched to a gene: 9. CDR1 is SGHAT and CDR2 is FQNNGV in the germline V gene. The CDR3 consists of 16 residues. The CDR3 nucleotides are TGTGCCAGCAGCTATGGGCCAGCGGGGAACACAGATACGCAGTATTTT. Its translation is CASSYGPAGNTDTQYF.

V is TRBV5-6 and J is TRBJ2-7, with 7 bases identical to TRBD2. The CDR3 consists of 15 residues. Germline V gives CDR1 SGHDT, CDR2 YYEEEE. With V trimmed by 1 base and J by 3 bases, 7 bases remained unmatched. CDR3 coding DNA: TGTGCCAGCAGCTTGACAGCGGGACCCATCTACGAGCAGTACTTC. It specifies CASSLTAGPIYEQYF. The full variable domain, completed using reference TRBV5-6 and TRBJ2-7, is DAGVTQSPTHLIKTRGQQVTLRCSPKSGHDTVSWYQQALGQGPQFIFQYYEEEERQRGNFPDRFSGHQFPNYSSELNVNALLLGDSALYLCASSLTAGPIYEQYFGPGTRLTVT.

In this sample, this clonotype turned up many times. The V call is TRBV7-9, the J call TRBJ2-3, with 8 bases identical to TRBD1. The length of the CDR3 is 15 residues. V gave up 5 bases and J gave up 1 base; unmatched junction bases: 5. The germline gives CDR1 SEHNR, CDR2 FQNEAQ (reference sequence). CDR3 nucleotide sequence: TGTGCCAGCAGCCCGCAGACAGGGGGCACAGATACGCAGTATTTT. Its protein is CASSPQTGGTDTQYF.

The sample holds a few counts of this clonotype. The chain carries TRBV27 and TRBJ2-4, with a possible D match to TRBD1 (6 bases). This CDR3 comprises 13 residues. The V end was cut by 6 bases, the J end by 7 bases, with 13 bases between. CDR1 MNHEY and CDR2 SMNVEV come from the germline V gene (reference sequence). Written as DNA, the CDR3 is TGTGCCAGCAGCCAGGGGTCTTTGAACATTCAGTACTTC. Amino acids: CASSQGSLNIQYF.

This clonotype has a handful of counts. The V call is TRBV5-1, the J call TRBJ1-2; D is unresolved. The CDR3 extends over 15 amino acids. Trimming took off 0 bases at V and 4 bases at J, with 13 bases between the two ends. Germline CDR1 SGHRS, CDR2 YFSETQ. The CDR3 loop is CASSLDPGTAYGYTF. The CDR3 DNA sequence: TGCGCCAGCAGCTTGGATCCGGGAACAGCCTATGGCTACACCTTC.